This T cell receptor beta chain comes out of a study of blood T cell repertoires in COVID-19. Individuals aged about 18 to 100 years were recruited from roughly 23 US areas. Donors were grouped by their self-reported clinical history. TCRdb's copy holds only in-frame clones and misses some; the assay was immunoSEQ multiplex PCR. There are 490,000 or so clones in the sample; roughly nine tenths occur only once, and around 7.9% lies in the top ten. This receptor was obtained from a woman aged 55-69 years who had recovered from COVID-19. Source material: PBMCs or T cells enriched from blood (not recorded which).

The CDR3 protein is CASSLGHGGVTEAFF. CDR3 DNA sequence: TGCGCCAGCAGCTTGGGACACGGGGGTGTCACTGAAGCTTTCTTT. The rearrangement uses TRBV5-1 and TRBJ1-1, with D perhaps matching TRBD1 (5 bases). This CDR3 has 15 residues. Germline lookup yields CDR1 SGHRS and CDR2 YFSETQ. Between the trimmed V and J ends, which lost 0 bases and 4 bases, there was a span of 13 bases.